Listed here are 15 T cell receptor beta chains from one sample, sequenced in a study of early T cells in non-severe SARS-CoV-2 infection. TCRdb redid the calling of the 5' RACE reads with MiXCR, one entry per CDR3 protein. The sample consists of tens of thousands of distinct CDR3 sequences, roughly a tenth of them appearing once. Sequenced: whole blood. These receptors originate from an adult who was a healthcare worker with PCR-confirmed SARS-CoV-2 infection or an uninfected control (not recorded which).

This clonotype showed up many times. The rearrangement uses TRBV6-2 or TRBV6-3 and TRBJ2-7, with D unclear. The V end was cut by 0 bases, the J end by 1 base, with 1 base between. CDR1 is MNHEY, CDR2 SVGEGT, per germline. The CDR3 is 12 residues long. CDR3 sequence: CASSYSSYEQYF. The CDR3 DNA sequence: TGTGCCAGCAGTTACTCTTCCTACGAGCAGTACTTC.

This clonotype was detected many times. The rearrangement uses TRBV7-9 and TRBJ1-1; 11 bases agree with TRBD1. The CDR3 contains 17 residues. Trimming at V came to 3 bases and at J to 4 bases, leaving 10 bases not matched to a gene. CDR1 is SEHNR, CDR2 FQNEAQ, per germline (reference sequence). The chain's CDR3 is CASSFAVLGQGVTEAFF. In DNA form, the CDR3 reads TGTGCCAGCAGCTTCGCGGTCCTGGGACAGGGGGTCACTGAAGCTTTCTTT.

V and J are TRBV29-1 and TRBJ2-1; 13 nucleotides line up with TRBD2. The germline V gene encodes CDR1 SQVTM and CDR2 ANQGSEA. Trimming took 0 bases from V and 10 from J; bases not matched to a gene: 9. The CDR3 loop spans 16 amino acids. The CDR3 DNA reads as TGCAGCGTTGAAGATCTTATGGGACTAGCGGGATGGGAGCAGTTCTTC. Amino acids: CSVEDLMGLAGWEQFF.

CDR3 bases: TGCAGTGCTAGAGCGCTTAGCGGGCTCTCCTACAATGAGCAGTTCTTC. Encoded protein: CSARALSGLSYNEQFF. This rearrangement joins TRBV20-1 to TRBJ2-1; TRBD2 agrees at 7 bases. With 1 base clipped from V and 0 bases from J, the junction kept 6 bases outside the gene matches. The length of the CDR3 is 16 residues. The germline gives CDR1 DFQATT, CDR2 SNEGSKA (reference sequence).

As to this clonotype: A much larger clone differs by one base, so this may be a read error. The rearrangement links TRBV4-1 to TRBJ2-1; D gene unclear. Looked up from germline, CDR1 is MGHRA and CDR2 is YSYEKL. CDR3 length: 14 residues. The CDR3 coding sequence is TGCGCCAGCAGACAAGGAACCCCAAGGACTGAGCAGTTCTTC. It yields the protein CASRQGTPRTEQFF.

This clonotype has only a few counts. CDR3 bases: TGTGCCAGCAGTATAGCTCTCCCGGGACAGGGAGGGTATGGCTACACCTTC. Translating it yields CASSIALPGQGGYGYTF. The rearrangement uses TRBV6-5 and TRBJ1-2, with TRBD1 matching over 9 bases. V lost 5 bases, J lost 5 bases, and 15 bases stayed unmatched. The CDR3 contains 17 residues. Germline CDR1 MNHEY, CDR2 SVGAGI.

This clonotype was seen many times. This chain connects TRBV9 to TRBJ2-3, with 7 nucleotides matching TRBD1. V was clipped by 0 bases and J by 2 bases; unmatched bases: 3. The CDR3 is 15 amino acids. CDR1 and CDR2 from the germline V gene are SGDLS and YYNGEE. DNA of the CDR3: TGTGCCAGCAGCGTAGTGGACAGGCCCACAGATACGCAGTATTTT. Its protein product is CASSVVDRPTDTQYF.

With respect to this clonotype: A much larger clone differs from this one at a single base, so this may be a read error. The CDR3 spells CTWNPGLAGTAPTQYF. For the CDR3, the DNA is TGTACCTGGAACCCGGGACTAGCGGGAACCGCCCCTACGCAGTATTTT. The chain joins TRBV30 to TRBJ2-3; the match to TRBD2 covers 13 bases. The germline gives CDR1 GTSNPN, CDR2 SVGIG (reference sequence). This CDR3 spans 16 amino acids. Full variable domain (outside the CDR3, taken from reference TRBV30 and TRBJ2-3): SQTIHQWPATLVQPVGSPLSLECTVEGTSNPNLYWYRQAAGRGLQLLFYSVGIGQISSEVPQNLSASRPQDRQFILSSKKLLLSDSGFYLCTWNPGLAGTAPTQYFGPGTRLTVL.

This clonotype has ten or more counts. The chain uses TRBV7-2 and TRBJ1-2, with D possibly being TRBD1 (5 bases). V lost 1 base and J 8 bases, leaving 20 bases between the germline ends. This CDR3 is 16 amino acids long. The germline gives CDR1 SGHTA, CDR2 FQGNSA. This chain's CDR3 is CASSLVGVRVVGGYTF. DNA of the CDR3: TGTGCCAGCAGCTTAGTAGGGGTCAGGGTAGTTGGGGGCTACACCTTC.

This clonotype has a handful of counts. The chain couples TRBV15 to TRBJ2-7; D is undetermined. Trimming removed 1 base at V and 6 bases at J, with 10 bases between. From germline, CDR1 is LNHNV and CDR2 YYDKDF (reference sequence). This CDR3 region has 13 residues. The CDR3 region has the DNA TGTGCCACCAGCAGAGTTCCAGTTAGCGAGCAGTACTTC. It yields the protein CATSRVPVSEQYF.

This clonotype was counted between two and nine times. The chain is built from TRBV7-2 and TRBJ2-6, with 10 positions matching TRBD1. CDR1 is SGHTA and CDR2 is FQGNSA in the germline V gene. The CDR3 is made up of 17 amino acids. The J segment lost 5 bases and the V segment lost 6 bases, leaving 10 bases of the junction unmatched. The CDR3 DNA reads TGTGCCAGCAGACCGACAGGGGGCTTTTATCGGGCCAACGTCCTGACTTTC. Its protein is CASRPTGGFYRANVLTF. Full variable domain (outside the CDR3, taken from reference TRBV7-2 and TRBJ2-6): GAGVSQSPSNKVTEKGKDVELRCDPISGHTALYWYRQSLGQGLEFLIYFQGNSAPDKSGLPSDRFSAERTGGSVSTLTIQRTQQEDSAVYLCASRPTGGFYRANVLTFGAGSRLTVL.

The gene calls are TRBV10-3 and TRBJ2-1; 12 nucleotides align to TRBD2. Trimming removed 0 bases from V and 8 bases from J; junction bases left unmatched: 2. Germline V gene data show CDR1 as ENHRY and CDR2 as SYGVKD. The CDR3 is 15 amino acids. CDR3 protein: CAISESGTSGYEQFF. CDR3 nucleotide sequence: TGTGCCATCAGTGAGTCGGGGACTAGCGGGTATGAGCAGTTCTTC.

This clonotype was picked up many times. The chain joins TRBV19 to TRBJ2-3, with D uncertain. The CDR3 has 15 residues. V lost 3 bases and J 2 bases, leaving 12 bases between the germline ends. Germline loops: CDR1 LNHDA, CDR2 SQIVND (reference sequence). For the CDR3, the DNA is TGTGCCAGTAGTATCTATGGTAGACCCACAGATACGCAGTATTTT. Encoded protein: CASSIYGRPTDTQYF.

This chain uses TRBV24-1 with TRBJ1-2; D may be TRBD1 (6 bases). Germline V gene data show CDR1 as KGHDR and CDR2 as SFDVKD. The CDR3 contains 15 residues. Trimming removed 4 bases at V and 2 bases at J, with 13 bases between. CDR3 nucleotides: TGTGCCACCAGTGACCTGACAGGTTCCAACTATGGCTACACCTTC. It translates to CATSDLTGSNYGYTF.

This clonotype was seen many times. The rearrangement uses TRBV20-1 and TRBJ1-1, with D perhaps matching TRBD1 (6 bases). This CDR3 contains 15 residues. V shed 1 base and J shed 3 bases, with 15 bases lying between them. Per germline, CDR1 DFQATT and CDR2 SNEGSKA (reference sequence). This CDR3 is CSARGAWGGDTEAFF. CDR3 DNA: TGCAGTGCTAGAGGGGCATGGGGGGGCGACACTGAAGCTTTCTTT.